This record concerns one T cell receptor (beta chain) sequence. It was CD45RO-negative cells, positively selected for CCR7, that made up naive CD8 cells, with terminally differentiated effector memory CD45RA+ cells excluded. Measured with immunoSEQ multiplex PCR; TCRdb has only the in-frame clones, and not every one. Of approximately 810,000 clones listed, 80% to 95% are singletons. The data originate from a study of shared clonotypes between healthy human individuals. Germline V CDR1 and CDR2: SGHDT, YYEEEE. Trimming removed 2 bases at V and 6 bases at J, with 9 bases between. The CDR3 has 13 amino acids.

The sequence derives from a man aged 25-45 years in good health. The chain has TRBV5-6 and TRBJ1-5; possible D gene TRBD1, 5 bases. The sequenced material came from naive CD8+ T cells sorted from blood. CDR3 residues: CASSFGGGQPQHF. Here the CDR3 DNA reads TGTGCCAGCAGCTTTGGGGGAGGTCAGCCCCAGCATTTT.